The T cell receptor (beta chain) described here comes from a study of blood T cells in healthy people across ages. Germline lookup yields CDR1 MNHEY and CDR2 SVGEGT. This CDR3 region has 17 residues. Trimming removed 2 bases from V and 1 base from J, with 17 bases in between. A J-beta primer mix and a sample-barcoded 5' primer were used in a second PCR of roughly 7 to 12 cycles. In TCRdb, the 5' RACE reads were re-called with MiXCR into one record per CDR3 protein. This sample carries 600,000 to 800,000 distinct CDR3 sequences, 45% to 60% of them seen once, and the ten largest clones take roughly 14%.

Material: blood. The V and J genes are TRBV6-2 or TRBV6-3 and TRBJ2-5; D gene ambiguous. The TCR was taken from a woman older than 75 in good health. The CDR3 nucleotides are TGTGCCAGCAGTTACGACCGGGCCCGCGACGTCCAAGAGACCCAGTACTTC. It codes for CASSYDRARDVQETQYF.